What follows describes a single T cell receptor (beta chain). The assay was immunoSEQ multiplex PCR, and TCRdb's table has in-frame clones only and misses some. The table includes about 250,000 clones, roughly 87% detected once. The sample belongs to a study of cytomegalovirus exposure and HLA in healthy donors. Looked up from germline, CDR1 is SGHRS and CDR2 is YFSETQ. The ends were cut back, 4 bases at V and 5 bases at J, with 4 bases in the middle. The CDR3 sequence is 11 residues long. Input material: PBMCs. V usage is TRBV5-1 and J usage is TRBJ2-1; no clear D. The sequence was obtained from a man between 18 and 35 years old in good health and CMV-seropositive. CDR3 nucleotide sequence: TGCGCCAGCAGCACAAACAATGAGCAGTTCTTC. Amino acids: CASSTNNEQFF.